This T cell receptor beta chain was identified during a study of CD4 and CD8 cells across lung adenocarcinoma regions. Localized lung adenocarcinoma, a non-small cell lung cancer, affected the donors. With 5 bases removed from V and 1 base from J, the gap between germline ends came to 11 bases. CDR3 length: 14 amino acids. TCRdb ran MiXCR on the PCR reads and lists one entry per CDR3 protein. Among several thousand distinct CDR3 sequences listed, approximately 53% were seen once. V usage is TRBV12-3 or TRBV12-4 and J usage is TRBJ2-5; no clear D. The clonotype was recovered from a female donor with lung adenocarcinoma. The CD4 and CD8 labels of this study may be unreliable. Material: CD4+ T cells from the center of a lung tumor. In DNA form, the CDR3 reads TGTGCCAGCAGTCTCCCCTCCAGCCAAGAGACCCAGTACTTC. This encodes CASSLPSSQETQYF.